This T cell receptor (beta chain) was identified in a study of blood T cells in healthy people across ages. With regard to this clonotype: Its specificity is unknown.

For the second PCR, which ran for about 7 to 11 cycles, a sample-barcoded 5' primer and a J-beta primer mix were used. TCRdb re-analysed the 5' RACE reads in MiXCR, keeping a single row per CDR3 protein. The sample consists of about 1.6 million distinct CDR3 sequences, roughly 32% of them appearing once. Study-wide points: As naive T cell percentage varied, TCR beta diversity correlated strongly with it. CMV status of donors was unknown, possibly confounding expanded clonotype changes.

V dropped 0 bases and J dropped 0 bases, with 19 bases sitting between them. The CDR3 is 19 amino acids. Germline CDR1 is LGHDT and CDR2 is YNNKEL (reference sequence). Isolation yielded PBMCs, at least 7 million per sample, in every case. Sequencing was performed on blood. The clonotype comes from a woman in her 30s in good health. The rearrangement joins TRBV3-1 to TRBJ2-3; D remains ambiguous. CDR3 coding DNA: TGTGCCAGCAGCCAAGATACGTTTCGGCGCGACTCTAGCACAGATACGCAGTATTTT. Its protein is CASSQDTFRRDSSTDTQYF.